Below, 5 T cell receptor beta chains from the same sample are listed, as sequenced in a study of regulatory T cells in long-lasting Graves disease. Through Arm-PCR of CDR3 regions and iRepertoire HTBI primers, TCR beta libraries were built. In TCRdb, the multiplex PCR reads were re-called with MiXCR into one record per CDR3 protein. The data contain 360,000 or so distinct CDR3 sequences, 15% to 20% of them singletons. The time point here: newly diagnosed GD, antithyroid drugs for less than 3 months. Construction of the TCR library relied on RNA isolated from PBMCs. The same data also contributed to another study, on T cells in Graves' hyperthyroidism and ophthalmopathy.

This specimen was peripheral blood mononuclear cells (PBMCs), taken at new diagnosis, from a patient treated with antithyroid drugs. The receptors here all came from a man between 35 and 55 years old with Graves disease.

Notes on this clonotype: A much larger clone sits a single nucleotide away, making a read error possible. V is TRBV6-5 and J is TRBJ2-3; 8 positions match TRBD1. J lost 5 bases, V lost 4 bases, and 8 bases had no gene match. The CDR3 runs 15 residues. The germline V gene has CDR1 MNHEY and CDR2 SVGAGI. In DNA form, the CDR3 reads TGTGCCAGCAGTTCAAGACAGGGGTGCATAGATACGCAGTATTTT. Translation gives CASSSRQGCIDTQYF.

CDR3: CASSVGLLPLNEQFF. The CDR3 bases are TGTGCCAGCAGTGTTGGACTCCTCCCCCTCAATGAGCAGTTCTTC. The chain couples TRBV6-4 to TRBJ2-1; possible D gene TRBD2, 5 bases. The germline CDR1 and CDR2 sequences are MRHNA and SNTAGT. The length of the CDR3 is 15 residues. Trimming pared 4 bases from V and 6 bases from J, leaving 16 bases between.

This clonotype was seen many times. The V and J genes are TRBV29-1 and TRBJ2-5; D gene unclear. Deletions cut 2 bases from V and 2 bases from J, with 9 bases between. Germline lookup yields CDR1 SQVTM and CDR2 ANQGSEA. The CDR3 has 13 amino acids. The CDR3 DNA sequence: TGCAGCGTTGAAAAGTGGGAACAAGAGACCCAGTACTTC. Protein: CSVEKWEQETQYF.

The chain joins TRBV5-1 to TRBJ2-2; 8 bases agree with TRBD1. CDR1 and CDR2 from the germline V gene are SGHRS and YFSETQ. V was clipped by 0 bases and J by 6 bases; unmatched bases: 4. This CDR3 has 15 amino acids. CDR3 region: CASSLAQGASGELFF. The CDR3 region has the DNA TGCGCCAGCAGCTTGGCGCAGGGGGCGTCCGGGGAGCTGTTTTTT.

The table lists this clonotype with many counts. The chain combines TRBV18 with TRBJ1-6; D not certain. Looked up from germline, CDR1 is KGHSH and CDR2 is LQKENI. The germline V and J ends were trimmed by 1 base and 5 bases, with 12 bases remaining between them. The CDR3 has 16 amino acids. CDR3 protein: CASSPRTLQNNSPLHF. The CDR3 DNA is TGTGCCAGCTCACCACGAACTTTACAGAATAATTCACCCCTCCACTTT.